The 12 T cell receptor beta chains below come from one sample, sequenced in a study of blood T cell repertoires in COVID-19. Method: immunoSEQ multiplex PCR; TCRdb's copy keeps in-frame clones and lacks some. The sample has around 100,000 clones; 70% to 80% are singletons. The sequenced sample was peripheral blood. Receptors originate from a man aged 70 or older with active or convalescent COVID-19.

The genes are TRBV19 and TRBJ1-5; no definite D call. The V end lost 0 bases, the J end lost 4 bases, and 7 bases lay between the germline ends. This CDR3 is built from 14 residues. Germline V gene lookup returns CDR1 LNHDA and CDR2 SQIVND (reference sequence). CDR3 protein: CASSIESLNQPQHF. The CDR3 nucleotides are TGTGCCAGTAGTATAGAGAGCCTAAATCAGCCCCAGCATTTT.

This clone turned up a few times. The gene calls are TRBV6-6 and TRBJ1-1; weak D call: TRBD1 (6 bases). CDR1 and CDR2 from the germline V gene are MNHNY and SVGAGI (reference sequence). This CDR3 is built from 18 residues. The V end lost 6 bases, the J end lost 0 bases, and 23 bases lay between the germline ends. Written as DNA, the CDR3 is TGTGCCAGCAGCCGACCCACGGGGGGCGCGCGGGTGAACACTGAAGCTTTCTTT. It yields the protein CASSRPTGGARVNTEAFF.

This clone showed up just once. Here the CDR3 DNA reads TGTGCCAGCAGCAAAGGGGGAGGGGGGACTGAGCAGTTCTTC. It encodes CASSKGGGGTEQFF. V and J are TRBV21-1 and TRBJ2-1; the table calls TRBD2, which could not be checked here. TRBV21-1 is recorded as a pseudogene. This CDR3 has 14 residues.

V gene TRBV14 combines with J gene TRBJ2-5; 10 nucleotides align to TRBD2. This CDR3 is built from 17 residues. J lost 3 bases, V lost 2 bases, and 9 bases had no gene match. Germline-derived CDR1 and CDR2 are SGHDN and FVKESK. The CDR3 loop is CASSQSRLAGLKETQYF. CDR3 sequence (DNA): TGTGCCAGCAGCCAATCCCGACTAGCGGGTCTAAAAGAGACCCAGTACTTC.

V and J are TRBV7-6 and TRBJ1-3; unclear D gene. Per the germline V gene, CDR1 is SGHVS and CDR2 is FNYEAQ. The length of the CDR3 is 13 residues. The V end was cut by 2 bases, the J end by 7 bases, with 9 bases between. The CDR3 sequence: CASSLSTGNTIYF. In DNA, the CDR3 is TGTGCCAGCAGCTTATCTACGGGGAACACCATATATTTT.

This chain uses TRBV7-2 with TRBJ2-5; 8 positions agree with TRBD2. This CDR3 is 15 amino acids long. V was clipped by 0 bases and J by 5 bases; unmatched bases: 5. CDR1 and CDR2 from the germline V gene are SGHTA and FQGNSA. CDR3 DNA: TGTGCCAGCAGCTTAGCGGGGGCTAGCGGGGAGACCCAGTACTTC. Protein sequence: CASSLAGASGETQYF. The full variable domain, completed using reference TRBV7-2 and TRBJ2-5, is GAGVSQSPSNKVTEKGKDVELRCDPISGHTALYWYRQSLGQGLEFLIYFQGNSAPDKSGLPSDRFSAERTGGSVSTLTIQRTQQEDSAVYLCASSLAGASGETQYFGPGTRLLVL.

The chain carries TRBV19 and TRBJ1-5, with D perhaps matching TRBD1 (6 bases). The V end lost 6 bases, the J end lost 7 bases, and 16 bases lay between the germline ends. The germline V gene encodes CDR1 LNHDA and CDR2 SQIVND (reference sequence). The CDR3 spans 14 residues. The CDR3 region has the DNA TGTGCCAGTAGCCCCTCTGGGGGCTGGCAGCCCCAGCATTTT. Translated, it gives CASSPSGGWQPQHF.

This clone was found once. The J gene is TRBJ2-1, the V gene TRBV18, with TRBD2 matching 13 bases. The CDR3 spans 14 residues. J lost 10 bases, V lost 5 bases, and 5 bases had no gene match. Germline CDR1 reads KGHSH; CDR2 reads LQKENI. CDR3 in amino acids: CASSTGTSGIEQFF. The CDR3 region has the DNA TGTGCCAGCTCAACAGGGACTAGCGGGATCGAGCAGTTCTTC.

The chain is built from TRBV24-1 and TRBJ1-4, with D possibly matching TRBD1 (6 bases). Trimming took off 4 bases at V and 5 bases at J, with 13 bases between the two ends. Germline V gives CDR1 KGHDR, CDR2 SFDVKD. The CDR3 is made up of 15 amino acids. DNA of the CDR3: TGTGCCACCAGTGACTACAGGGTTTCCAATGAAAAACTGTTTTTT. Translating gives CATSDYRVSNEKLFF.

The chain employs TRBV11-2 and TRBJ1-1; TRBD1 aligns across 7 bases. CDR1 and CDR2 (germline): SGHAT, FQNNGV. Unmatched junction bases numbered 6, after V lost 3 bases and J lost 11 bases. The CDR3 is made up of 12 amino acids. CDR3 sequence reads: CASSFATGDAFF. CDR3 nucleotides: TGTGCCAGCAGCTTTGCCACAGGGGACGCTTTCTTT.

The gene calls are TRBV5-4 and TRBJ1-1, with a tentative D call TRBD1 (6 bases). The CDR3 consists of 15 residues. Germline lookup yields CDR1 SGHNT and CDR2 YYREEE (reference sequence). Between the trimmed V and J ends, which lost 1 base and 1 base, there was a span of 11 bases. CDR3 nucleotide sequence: TGTGCCAGCAGCTTGCCGGGACACACGAACACTGAAGCTTTCTTT. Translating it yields CASSLPGHTNTEAFF. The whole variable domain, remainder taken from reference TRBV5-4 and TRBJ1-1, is ETGVTQSPTHLIKTRGQQVTLRCSSQSGHNTVSWYQQALGQGPQFIFQYYREEENGRGNFPPRFSGLQFPNYSSELNVNALELDDSALYLCASSLPGHTNTEAFFGQGTRLTVV.

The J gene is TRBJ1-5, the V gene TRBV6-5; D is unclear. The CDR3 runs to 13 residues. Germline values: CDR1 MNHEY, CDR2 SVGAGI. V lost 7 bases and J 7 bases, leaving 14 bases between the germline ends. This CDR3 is CASTRWEAQPQHF. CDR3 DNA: TGTGCCAGCACCCGCTGGGAGGCCCAGCCCCAGCATTTT.